Listed below are T cell receptor beta chains from one sample, sequenced in a study of blood T cell repertoires in COVID-19. Profiling relied on immunoSEQ multiplex PCR, and the TCRdb table lists in-frame clones only, not all of them. This sample has approximately 76,000 clones, with 83% found just once. The sample comprised peripheral blood. All receptors come from an older man with active or convalescent COVID-19. Both conserved end residues are part of each CDR3. The order of the fields is clone size, V gene, J gene, D gene, CDR3 protein, CDR3 DNA. D genes are given only for firm matches. Some rows have no size entry. The others give once, few or many, or a class for an expanded clone.

.	TRBV28	TRBJ1-4	.	CASSFPGPGERKLFF	TGTGCCAGCAGTTTCCCGGGACCGGGGGAACGGAAACTGTTTTTT
.	TRBV7-2	TRBJ2-7	.	CASSSGGRWNEQYF	TGTGCCAGCAGCTCCGGAGGAAGGTGGAACGAGCAGTACTTC
.	TRBV6-2/TRBV6-3	TRBJ1-4	.	CASSSRGNEVFF	TGTGCCAGCAGTTCACGGGGGAATGAGGTGTTTTTT
few	TRBV19	TRBJ1-2	.	CASSISQGSGGYTF	TGTGCCAGTAGTATATCACAGGGTTCTGGTGGCTACACCTTC
once	TRBV29-1	TRBJ1-1	.	CSVEDRGEGTEAFF	TGCAGCGTTGAAGATCGAGGGGAGGGCACTGAAGCTTTCTTT
.	TRBV28	TRBJ2-5	.	CASSTSGSGGTQYF	TGTGCCAGCAGTACTAGCGGATCAGGGGGGACCCAGTACTTC
once	TRBV27	TRBJ2-2	.	CASSPASTGELFF	TGTGCCAGCAGTCCTGCTAGCACCGGGGAGCTGTTTTTT
.	TRBV7-3	TRBJ2-1	TRBD2	CASSLSGGAFNEQFF	TGTGCCAGCAGCTTAAGCGGGGGGGCTTTTAATGAGCAGTTCTTC
.	TRBV29-1	TRBJ2-5	.	CSVDFPSVWETQYF	TGCAGCGTTGATTTCCCTAGCGTTTGGGAGACCCAGTACTTC
.	TRBV20-1	TRBJ1-6	.	CSASYGSNSPLHF	TGCAGTGCTAGTTATGGGAGTAATTCACCCCTCCACTTT
.	TRBV3-1/TRBV3-2	TRBJ1-6	TRBD1	CASSHQRTGNNSPLHF	TGTGCCAGCAGCCATCAACGGACAGGGAATAATTCACCCCTCCACTTT
.	TRBV7-2	TRBJ2-3	TRBD2	CASSPQTSGGIKQYF	TGTGCCAGCAGCCCCCAGACTAGCGGGGGAATCAAGCAGTATTTT
.	TRBV5-1	TRBJ1-1	.	CASSSTGHRTEAFF	TGCGCCAGCAGCTCTACGGGACATCGTACTGAAGCTTTCTTT
.	TRBV4-2	TRBJ1-1	.	CASSQDIRLQEAFF	TGTGCCAGCAGCCAAGATATAAGACTCCAGGAAGCTTTCTTT
.	TRBV18	TRBJ1-1	TRBD1	CASSDRVRNTEAFF	TGTGCCAGCTCAGACAGGGTCCGGAACACTGAAGCTTTCTTT
.	TRBV7-2	TRBJ1-4	.	CASSFGTYEKLFF	TGTGCCAGCAGCTTTGGGACTTATGAAAAACTGTTTTTT
.	TRBV5-4	TRBJ2-3	TRBD2	CASSRTGTSVTDTQYF	TGTGCCAGCAGCAGAACCGGGACTAGCGTCACAGATACGCAGTATTTT
.	TRBV12-3/TRBV12-4	TRBJ1-6	.	CASSPDSPSPLHF	TGTGCCAGCAGCCCCGACTCTCCTTCACCCCTCCACTTT
.	TRBV5-5	TRBJ1-2	TRBD1	CASSWDRSIYGYTF	TGTGCCAGCAGCTGGGACAGGAGCATCTATGGCTACACCTTC
.	TRBV2	TRBJ1-2	.	CASSPTRGVGYTF	TGTGCCAGCAGCCCAACCAGGGGCGTAGGCTACACCTTC
.	TRBV11-2	TRBJ2-3	TRBD2	CASRLTSGTDTQYF	TGTGCCAGCAGGCTGACTAGCGGCACAGATACGCAGTATTTT
.	TRBV11-3	TRBJ1-5	.	CASSLAAGGSQPQHF	TGTGCCAGCAGCTTAGCGGCAGGAGGAAGTCAGCCCCAGCATTTT
few	TRBV6-2/TRBV6-3	TRBJ2-3	.	CASSPRVPITDTQYF	TGTGCCAGCAGTCCCAGGGTCCCCATCACAGATACGCAGTATTTT
.	TRBV9	TRBJ2-1	.	CASSPRTSHRYNEQFF	TGTGCCAGCAGCCCCCGGACTTCTCACCGTTACAATGAGCAGTTCTTC
.	TRBV11-2	TRBJ1-1	.	CASSLVRNTEAFF	TGTGCCAGCAGCTTAGTGAGGAACACTGAAGCTTTCTTT
.	TRBV5-1	TRBJ2-1	.	CASSLEVSQGFNEQFF	TGCGCCAGCAGCTTGGAAGTTAGCCAAGGCTTCAATGAGCAGTTCTTC
.	TRBV6-5	TRBJ1-1	.	CASADSLNTEAFF	TGTGCCAGCGCGGACAGTCTGAACACTGAAGCTTTCTTT
.	TRBV5-6	TRBJ2-7	TRBD2	CASSLTPFAGGGGEQYF	TGTGCCAGCAGCTTGACCCCCTTTGCGGGAGGGGGCGGCGAGCAGTACTTC
.	TRBV28	TRBJ2-7	.	CASSLEAARELYF	TGTGCCAGCAGTTTAGAGGCAGCGCGGGAATTGTACTTC
once	TRBV30	TRBJ2-7	TRBD2	CAWSPIRTSGILYWEQYF	TGTGCCTGGAGCCCCATTCGGACTAGCGGGATACTTTATTGGGAGCAGTACTTC
.	TRBV7-9	TRBJ2-2	TRBD2	CALPLASGANTGELFF	TGTGCCCTCCCCCTGGCTAGCGGGGCGAACACCGGGGAGCTGTTTTTT
.	TRBV18	TRBJ1-5	TRBD1	CASSPGQGAGNQPQHF	TGTGCCAGCTCCCCGGGACAGGGGGCTGGCAATCAGCCCCAGCATTTT
few	TRBV10-1	TRBJ1-2	.	CASSRIQGNSINYGYTF	TGCGCCAGCAGTAGGATCCAGGGAAATTCGATCAACTATGGCTACACCTTC
.	TRBV6-2/TRBV6-3	TRBJ2-7	.	CASSYSGQGLFEQYF	TGTGCCAGCAGTTACTCGGGCCAGGGGCTTTTCGAGCAGTACTTC
once	TRBV28	TRBJ2-7	TRBD1	CASSFLVGTGGLQYF	TGTGCCAGCAGTTTTCTGGTGGGGACAGGGGGGTTACAGTACTTC
.	TRBV30	TRBJ1-1	.	CAWSVPSGRTEAFF	TGTGCCTGGAGTGTACCTTCAGGGAGGACTGAAGCTTTCTTT
.	TRBV11-2	TRBJ2-6	.	CASTTFRGSGANVLTF	TGTGCCAGCACGACTTTTAGGGGTTCTGGGGCCAACGTCCTGACTTTC
.	TRBV28	TRBJ2-7	.	CASSSGIPYEQYF	TGTGCCAGCAGTTCGGGAATTCCCTACGAGCAGTACTTC
.	TRBV27	TRBJ2-5	TRBD2	CASSLYAGVASETQYF	TGTGCCAGCAGTTTATACGCGGGAGTGGCAAGCGAGACCCAGTACTTC
.	TRBV4-1	TRBJ1-3	.	CASSLDRISGNTIYF	TGCGCCAGCAGCCTCGACAGGATCTCTGGAAACACCATATATTTT
.	TRBV7-2	TRBJ2-5	.	CASSFVLGLQETQYF	TGTGCCAGCAGCTTTGTCCTCGGACTCCAAGAGACCCAGTACTTC
many	TRBV28	TRBJ2-7	.	CASSSGLTYEQYF	TGTGCCAGCAGTTCGGGACTTACCTACGAGCAGTACTTC
.	TRBV20-1	TRBJ2-7	.	CSAANGREQYF	TGCAGTGCTGCTAATGGGCGCGAGCAGTACTTC
.	TRBV5-1	TRBJ2-2	TRBD2	CASSQWTGGFGTGELFF	TGCGCCAGCAGCCAGTGGACGGGAGGGTTTGGCACCGGGGAGCTGTTTTTT
.	TRBV6-5	TRBJ1-2	.	CASSQGAYGYTF	TGTGCCAGCAGCCAGGGCGCCTATGGCTACACCTTC